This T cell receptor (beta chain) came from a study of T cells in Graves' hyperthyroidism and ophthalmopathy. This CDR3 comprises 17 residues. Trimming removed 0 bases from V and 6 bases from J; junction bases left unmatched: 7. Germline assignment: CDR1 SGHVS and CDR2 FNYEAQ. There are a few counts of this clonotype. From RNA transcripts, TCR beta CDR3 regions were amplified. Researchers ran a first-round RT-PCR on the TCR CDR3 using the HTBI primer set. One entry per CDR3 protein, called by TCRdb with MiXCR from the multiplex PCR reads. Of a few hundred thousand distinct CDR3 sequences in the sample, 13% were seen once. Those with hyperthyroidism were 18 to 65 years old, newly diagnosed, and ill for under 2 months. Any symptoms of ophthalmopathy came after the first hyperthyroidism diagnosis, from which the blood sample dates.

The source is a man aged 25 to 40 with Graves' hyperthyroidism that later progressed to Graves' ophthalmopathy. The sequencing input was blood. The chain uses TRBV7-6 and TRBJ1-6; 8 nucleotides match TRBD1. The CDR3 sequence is CASSLAFFRGRNSPLHF. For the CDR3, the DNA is TGTGCCAGCAGCTTAGCGTTCTTCAGGGGGCGTAATTCACCCCTCCACTTT.